Each of the 19 T cell receptor beta chains below was sequenced from the same sample in a study of cytomegalovirus exposure and HLA in healthy donors. The primer mix had 60 Vbeta and 13 Jbeta primers. Only in-frame clones appear in the TCRdb table, and some are missing; sequencing was by immunoSEQ multiplex PCR. This sample carries about 92,000 clones, around 80% of them seen once, and the ten largest clones take approximately 2%. Sequencing was carried out using PBMCs. The receptors stem from a man in his late teens or twenties in good health and CMV-seronegative.

By proportion, this clone is medium-sized (0.01 to 0.1%). CDR3 loop: CASSEGVESSEQYF. The DNA of the CDR3 is TGTGCCAGCAGTGAAGGGGTTGAGAGTTCCGAGCAGTACTTC. V usage is TRBV6-5 and J usage is TRBJ2-7, with D possibly being TRBD1 (5 bases). CDR1 MNHEY and CDR2 SVGAGI come from the germline V gene. The CDR3 runs 14 residues. V lost 5 bases and J lost 6, with 17 bases in between.

The V gene is TRBV2, the J gene TRBJ2-1; TRBD1 aligns across 8 bases. Trimming cost V 3 bases and J 4 bases; bases outside gene matches: 5. The germline CDR1 and CDR2 sequences are SNHLY and FYNNEI. The CDR3 spans 15 residues. In nucleotides, the CDR3 is TGTGCCAGCAGTGAGCGCAGGGGGCCTTACAATGAGCAGTTCTTC. It codes for CASSERRGPYNEQFF.

The V call is TRBV29-1, the J call TRBJ2-5; 8 bases are shared with TRBD1. TRBJ2-7 explains the end of the DNA better; the J call may be wrong. The germline V gene encodes CDR1 SQVTM and CDR2 ANQGSEA. This CDR3 has 15 amino acids. The CDR3 DNA reads TGCAGCGTTTCCCCTGGCAGGGGGCCCGCCTACGAGCAGTACTTC. This codes for CSVSPGRGPAYEQYF.

The V and J genes are TRBV9 and TRBJ2-7, with 9 bases fitting TRBD1. This CDR3 is built from 16 residues. Looked up from germline, CDR1 is SGDLS and CDR2 is YYNGEE. The ends lost 2 bases at V and 2 bases at J; junction bases unmatched: 8. The CDR3 loop reads CASSVAGTGRTYEQYF. As DNA, the CDR3 is TGTGCCAGCAGCGTGGCCGGGACAGGGAGGACCTACGAGCAGTACTTC.

V is TRBV6-6 and J is TRBJ1-1, with no clear D. V was pared by 3 bases and J by 10 bases, with 12 bases between. Germline values: CDR1 MNHNY, CDR2 SVGAGI (reference sequence). The CDR3 sequence is 12 residues long. CDR3 amino acids: CASSYHVGGAFF. For the CDR3, the DNA is TGTGCCAGCAGTTATCACGTCGGAGGAGCTTTCTTT.

The chain has TRBV4-2 and TRBJ1-2; possible D gene TRBD1, 6 bases. V lost 4 bases to trimming and J lost 2 bases, with 17 bases between them. The CDR3 runs to 16 residues. Germline assignment: CDR1 LGHNA and CDR2 YNFKEQ. As DNA, the CDR3 is TGTGCCAGCAGCCCCGCCTCCCGACAGGAAAACTATGGCTACACCTTC. This gives the protein CASSPASRQENYGYTF.

This clone is judged medium-sized. The chain uses TRBV27 and TRBJ2-7; the D gene is possibly TRBD1 (6 bases). V lost 4 bases, J lost 4 bases, and 14 bases lay in between. Germline lookup yields CDR1 MNHEY and CDR2 SMNVEV (reference sequence). The CDR3 consists of 14 residues. The CDR3 loop reads CASSSRDTFYEQYF. The CDR3 bases are TGTGCCAGCAGTTCCCGGGACACCTTTTACGAGCAGTACTTC.

V and J are TRBV4-2 and TRBJ2-2; TRBD2 matches at 9 bases. The ends lost 5 bases at V and 2 bases at J; junction bases unmatched: 9. Germline V gene sequence: CDR1 LGHNA, CDR2 YNFKEQ. The CDR3 is 17 amino acids. The CDR3 DNA follows: TGTGCCAGCAGCGGCCACACGACTAGCGGAAACACCGGGGAGCTGTTTTTT. This sequence encodes CASSGHTTSGNTGELFF.

The genes are TRBV11-1 and TRBJ2-7, with D uncertain. Germline-derived CDR1 and CDR2 are SGHAT and FQDESV (reference sequence). Trimming took off 3 bases at V and 2 bases at J, with 5 bases between the two ends. This CDR3 contains 12 residues. The CDR3 DNA reads TGTGCCAGCAGCTTTAGTCCCTACGAGCAGTACTTC. Encoded protein: CASSFSPYEQYF.

The chain recombines TRBV5-6 with TRBJ1-5; TRBD1 aligns across 8 bases. This CDR3 contains 15 residues. After removal of 4 bases from V and 1 base from J, the junction contained 4 bases not matched to a gene. CDR1 is SGHDT and CDR2 is YYEEEE in the germline V gene. The CDR3 reads CASSRQGLSNQPQHF. The CDR3 bases are TGTGCCAGCAGCCGACAGGGGTTGAGCAATCAGCCCCAGCATTTT.

V usage is TRBV18 and J usage is TRBJ1-1; a weak D match, TRBD1 (5 bases). V shed 6 bases and J shed 3 bases, with 23 bases lying between them. The CDR3 contains 17 residues. CDR1 and CDR2 from the germline V gene are KGHSH and LQKENI. CDR3 nucleotide sequence: TGTGCCAGCTCGCCTAGTCTTACCAGGAGGGGAGACACTGAAGCTTTCTTT. It codes for CASSPSLTRRGDTEAFF.

On this clone: Other DNA sequences in this specimen translate into the identical CDR3. V and J are TRBV5-1 and TRBJ1-5; the D gene is possibly TRBD1 (5 bases). Per the germline V gene, CDR1 is SGHRS and CDR2 is YFSETQ. This CDR3 has 15 residues. Between the trimmed V and J ends, which lost 0 bases and 4 bases, there was a span of 11 bases. CDR3 nucleotides: TGCGCCAGCAGCTTGGAGGCAGGGAATAATCAGCCCCAGCATTTT. Translating it yields CASSLEAGNNQPQHF.

The chain carries TRBV2 and TRBJ2-7; D not certain. The CDR3 length is 12 residues. The ends were cut back, 3 bases at V and 6 bases at J, with 9 bases in the middle. Germline CDR1 reads SNHLY; CDR2 reads FYNNEI. CDR3 residues: CASSDPVSEQYF. CDR3 DNA: TGTGCCAGCAGTGACCCCGTTTCCGAGCAGTACTTC.

This clone was detected once. This chain links TRBV15 with TRBJ1-2; TRBD1 might be the D (5 bases). Trimming cost V 1 base and J 7 bases, with 13 bases left between them. Germline V CDR1 and CDR2: LNHNV, YYDKDF (reference sequence). CDR3 length: 14 residues. The DNA of the CDR3 is TGTGCCACCAGCAGAGGGGCAGGGTCTCGTGGCTACACCTTC. Amino acid sequence: CATSRGAGSRGYTF.

The chain links TRBV6-5 to TRBJ1-6; D remains unclear. Trimming shortened V by 4 bases and J by 7 bases, and 14 bases separated the two germline ends. CDR1 and CDR2 (germline): MNHEY, SVGAGI. CDR3 length equals 15 residues. The CDR3 DNA reads TGTGCCAGCAGTTCCCCCAGCGGCCCGAATTCACCCCTCCACTTT. Translation gives CASSSPSGPNSPLHF.

The chain links TRBV7-9 to TRBJ1-2; 9 bases map to TRBD1. Losses at the gene ends were 5 bases for V and 0 bases for J; bases not matched to a gene: 1. CDR1 and CDR2 (germline): SEHNR, FQNEAQ (reference sequence). This CDR3 has 14 amino acids. The CDR3 region is CASSDRGANYGYTF. Written as DNA, the CDR3 is TGTGCCAGCAGCGACAGGGGGGCTAACTATGGCTACACCTTC.

The chain employs TRBV2 and TRBJ1-1; the match to TRBD1 covers 10 bases. Germline-derived CDR1 and CDR2 are SNHLY and FYNNEI. V trimming: 7 bases; J trimming: 3 bases; junction bases outside the gene matches: 5. The CDR3 runs to 14 residues. The CDR3 sequence is CASTRQGAHTEAFF. CDR3 DNA: TGTGCCAGCACCCGACAGGGGGCGCACACTGAAGCTTTCTTT.

This chain connects TRBV5-4 to TRBJ2-5; D possibly corresponds to TRBD2 (5 bases). The better agreement between TRBJ2-7 and the DNA end casts doubt on the J call. Germline CDR1 reads SGHNT; CDR2 reads YYREEE (reference sequence). The CDR3 totals 13 residues. In DNA, the CDR3 is TGTGCCAGCAGCTTGGATCCCAGCGGCGAGCAGTACTTC. This sequence encodes CASSLDPSGEQYF.

The chain employs TRBV2 and TRBJ1-5; unclear D gene. V was pared by 7 bases and J by 4 bases, with 17 bases between. The CDR3 runs 15 residues. Germline V gene lookup returns CDR1 SNHLY and CDR2 FYNNEI. The CDR3 DNA reads TGTGCCAGCAAACGGCGGGTCCAAGATAATCAGCCCCAGCATTTT. Its translation is CASKRRVQDNQPQHF.